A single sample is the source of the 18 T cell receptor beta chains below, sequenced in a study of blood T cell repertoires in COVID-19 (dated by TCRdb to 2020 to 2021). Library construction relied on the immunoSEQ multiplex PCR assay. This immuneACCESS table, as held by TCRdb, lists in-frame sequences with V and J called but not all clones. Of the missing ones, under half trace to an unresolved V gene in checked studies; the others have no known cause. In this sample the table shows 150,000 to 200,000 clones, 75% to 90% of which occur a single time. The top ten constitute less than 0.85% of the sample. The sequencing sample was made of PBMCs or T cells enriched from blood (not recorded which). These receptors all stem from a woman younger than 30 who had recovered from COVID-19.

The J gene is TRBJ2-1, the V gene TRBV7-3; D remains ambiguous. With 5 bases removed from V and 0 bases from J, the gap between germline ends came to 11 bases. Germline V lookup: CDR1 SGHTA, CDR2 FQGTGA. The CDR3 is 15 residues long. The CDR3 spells CASSTLPSSYNEQFF. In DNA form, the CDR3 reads TGTGCCAGCAGCACCCTTCCGAGCTCCTACAATGAGCAGTTCTTC. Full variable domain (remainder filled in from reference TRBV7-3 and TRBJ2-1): GAGVSQTPSNKVTEKGKYVELRCDPISGHTALYWYRQSLGQGPEFLIYFQGTGAADDSGLPNDRFFAVRPEGSVSTLKIQRTERGDSAVYLCASSTLPSSYNEQFFGPGTRLTVL.

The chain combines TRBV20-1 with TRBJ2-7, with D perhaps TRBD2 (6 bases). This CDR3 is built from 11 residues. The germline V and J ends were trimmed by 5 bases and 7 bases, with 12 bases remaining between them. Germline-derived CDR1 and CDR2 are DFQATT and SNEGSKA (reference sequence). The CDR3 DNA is TGCAGTGCTGCCCGACGGGGGGAGCAGTACTTC. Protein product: CSAARRGEQYF.

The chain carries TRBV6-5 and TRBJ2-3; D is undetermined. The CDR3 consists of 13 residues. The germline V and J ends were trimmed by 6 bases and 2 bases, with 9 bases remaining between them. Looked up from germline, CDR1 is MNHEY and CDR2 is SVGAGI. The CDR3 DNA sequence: TGTGCCAGCAGGGTTCAACTCACAGATACGCAGTATTTT. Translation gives CASRVQLTDTQYF.

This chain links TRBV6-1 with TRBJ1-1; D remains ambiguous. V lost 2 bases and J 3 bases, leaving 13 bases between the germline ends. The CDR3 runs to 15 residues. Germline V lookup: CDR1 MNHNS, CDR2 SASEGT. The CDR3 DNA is TGTGCCAGCAGTGAATACGTTTCGGGTGACACTGAAGCTTTCTTT. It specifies CASSEYVSGDTEAFF.

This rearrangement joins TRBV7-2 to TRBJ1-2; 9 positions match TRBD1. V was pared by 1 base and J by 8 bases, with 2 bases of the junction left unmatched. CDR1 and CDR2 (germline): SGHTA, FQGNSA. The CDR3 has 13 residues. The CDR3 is CASSLDRGLGYTF. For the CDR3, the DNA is TGTGCCAGCAGCTTAGACAGGGGGCTGGGCTACACCTTC. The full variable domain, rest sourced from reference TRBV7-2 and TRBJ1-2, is GAGVSQSPSNKVTEKGKDVELRCDPISGHTALYWYRQSLGQGLEFLIYFQGNSAPDKSGLPSDRFSAERTGGSVSTLTIQRTQQEDSAVYLCASSLDRGLGYTFGSGTRLTVV.

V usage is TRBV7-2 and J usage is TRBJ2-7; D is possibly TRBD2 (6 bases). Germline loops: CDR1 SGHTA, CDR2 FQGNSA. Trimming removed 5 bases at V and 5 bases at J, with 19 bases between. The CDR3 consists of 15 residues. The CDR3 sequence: CASSPGSSAADEQYF. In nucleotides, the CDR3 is TGTGCCAGCAGCCCGGGATCTAGCGCGGCTGACGAGCAGTACTTC.

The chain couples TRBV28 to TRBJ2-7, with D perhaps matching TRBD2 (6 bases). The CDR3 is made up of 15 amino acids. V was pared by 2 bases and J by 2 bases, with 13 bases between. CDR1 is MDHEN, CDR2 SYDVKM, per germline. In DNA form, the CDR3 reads TGTGCCAGCAGTTTACCGACAGCGGGCGCCTACGAGCAGTACTTC. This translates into CASSLPTAGAYEQYF.

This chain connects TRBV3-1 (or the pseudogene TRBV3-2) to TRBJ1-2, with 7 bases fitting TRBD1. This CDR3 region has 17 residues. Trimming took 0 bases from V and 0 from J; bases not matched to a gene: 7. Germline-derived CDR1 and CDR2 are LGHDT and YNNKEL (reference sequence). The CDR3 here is CASSQEDRLSPNYGYTF. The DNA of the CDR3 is TGTGCCAGCAGCCAAGAGGACAGGCTGTCCCCTAACTATGGCTACACCTTC.

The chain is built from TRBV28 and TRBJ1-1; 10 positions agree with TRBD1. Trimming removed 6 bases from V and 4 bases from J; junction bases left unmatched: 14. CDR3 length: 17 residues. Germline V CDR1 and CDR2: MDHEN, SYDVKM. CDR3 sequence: CASRTPGQGIRGTEAFF. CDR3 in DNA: TGTGCCAGCAGGACCCCGGGACAGGGGATAAGGGGCACTGAAGCTTTCTTT.

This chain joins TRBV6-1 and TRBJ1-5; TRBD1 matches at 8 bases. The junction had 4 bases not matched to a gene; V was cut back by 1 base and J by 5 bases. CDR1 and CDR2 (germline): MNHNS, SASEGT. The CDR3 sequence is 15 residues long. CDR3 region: CASSEGGTGHQPQHF. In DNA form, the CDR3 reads TGTGCCAGCAGTGAAGGGGGGACAGGTCATCAGCCCCAGCATTTT.

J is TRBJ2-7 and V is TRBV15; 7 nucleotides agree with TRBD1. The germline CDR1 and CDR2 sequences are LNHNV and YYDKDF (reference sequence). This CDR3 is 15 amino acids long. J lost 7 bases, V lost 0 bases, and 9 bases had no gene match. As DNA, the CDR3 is TGTGCCACCAGCAGAGATAGGGGGCAGGGTTGGGAGCAGTACTTC. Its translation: CATSRDRGQGWEQYF.

The CDR3 DNA sequence: TGTGCCAGCAGTTCAACTAGCGGCACAGATACGCAGTATTTT. It codes for CASSSTSGTDTQYF. V usage is TRBV27 and J usage is TRBJ2-3; TRBD2 matches 7 bases. The CDR3 is 14 amino acids. CDR1 and CDR2 from the germline V gene are MNHEY and SMNVEV (reference sequence). V lost 4 bases to trimming and J lost 1 base; unmatched junction nucleotides: 2.

The CDR3 region has the DNA TGCGCCAGCAGCCAAGTACCCGGGACTAGCGGGAGGATGAATACGCAGTATTTT. Translating it yields CASSQVPGTSGRMNTQYF. The chain links TRBV4-1 to TRBJ2-3; 15 positions agree with TRBD2. The trim removed 1 base at V and 7 bases at J, leaving 9 bases unmatched. This CDR3 has 18 amino acids. Germline values: CDR1 MGHRA, CDR2 YSYEKL.

DNA of the CDR3: TGTGCCTGGAGTGGACTAGCCTCCCCCAATGAGCAGTTCTTC. Translating it yields CAWSGLASPNEQFF. The rearrangement uses TRBV30 and TRBJ2-1, with 7 positions matching TRBD2. The trim removed 1 base at V and 6 bases at J, leaving 6 bases unmatched. The CDR3 totals 14 residues. Germline values: CDR1 GTSNPN, CDR2 SVGIG (reference sequence).

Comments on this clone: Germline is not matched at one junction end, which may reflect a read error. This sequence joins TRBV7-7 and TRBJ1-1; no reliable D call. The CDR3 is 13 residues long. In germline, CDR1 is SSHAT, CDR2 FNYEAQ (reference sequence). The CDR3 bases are TGTGCTAGCAGCCCGGGATTGAACACTGAAGCTTTCTTT. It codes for CASSPGLNTEAFF.

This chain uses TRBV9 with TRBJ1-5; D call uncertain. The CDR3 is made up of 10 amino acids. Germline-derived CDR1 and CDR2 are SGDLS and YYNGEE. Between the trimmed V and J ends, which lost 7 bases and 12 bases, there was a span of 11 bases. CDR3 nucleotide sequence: TGTGCCAGCTCCCCCCCCCTCCAGCATTTT. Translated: CASSPPLQHF.

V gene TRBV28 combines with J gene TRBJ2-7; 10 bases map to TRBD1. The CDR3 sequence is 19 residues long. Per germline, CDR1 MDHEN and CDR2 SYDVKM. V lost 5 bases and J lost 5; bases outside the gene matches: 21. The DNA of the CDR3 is TGTGCCAGCAGTCCCCAGTTCGGGACAGGGGCTGCCAGGGAAGACGAGCAGTACTTC. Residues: CASSPQFGTGAAREDEQYF.

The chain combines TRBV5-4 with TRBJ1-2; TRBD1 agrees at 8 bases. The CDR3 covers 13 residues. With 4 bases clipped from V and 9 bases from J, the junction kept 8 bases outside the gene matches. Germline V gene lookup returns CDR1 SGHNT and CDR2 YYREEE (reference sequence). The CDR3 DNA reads TGTGCCAGCAGCCAGCAGGGGGCGCGAAGCTACACCTTC. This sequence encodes CASSQQGARSYTF. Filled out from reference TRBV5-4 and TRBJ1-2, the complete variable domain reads ETGVTQSPTHLIKTRGQQVTLRCSSQSGHNTVSWYQQALGQGPQFIFQYYREEENGRGNFPPRFSGLQFPNYSSELNVNALELDDSALYLCASSQQGARSYTFGSGTRLTVV.